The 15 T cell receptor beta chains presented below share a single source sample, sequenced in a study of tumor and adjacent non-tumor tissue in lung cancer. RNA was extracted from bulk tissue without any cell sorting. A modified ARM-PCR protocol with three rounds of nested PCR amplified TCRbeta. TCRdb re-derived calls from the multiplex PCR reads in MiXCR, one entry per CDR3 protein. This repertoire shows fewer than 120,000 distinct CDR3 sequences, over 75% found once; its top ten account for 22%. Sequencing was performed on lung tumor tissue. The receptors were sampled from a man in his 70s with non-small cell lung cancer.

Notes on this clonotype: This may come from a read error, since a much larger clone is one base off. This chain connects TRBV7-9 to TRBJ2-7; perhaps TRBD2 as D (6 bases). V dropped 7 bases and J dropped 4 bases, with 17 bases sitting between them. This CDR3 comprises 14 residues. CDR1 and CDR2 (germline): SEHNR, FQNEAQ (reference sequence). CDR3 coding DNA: TGTGCCAGCAACTCGAGCGGGTCCTCGTACGAGCAGTACTTC. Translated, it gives CASNSSGSSYEQYF.

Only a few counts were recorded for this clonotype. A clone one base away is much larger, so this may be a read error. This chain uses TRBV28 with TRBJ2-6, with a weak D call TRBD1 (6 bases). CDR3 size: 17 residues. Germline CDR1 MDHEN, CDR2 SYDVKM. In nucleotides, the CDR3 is TGTGCCAGCAATTTATTTACAGGGAAAGGGGGGGCCAACGTCCTGACTTTC. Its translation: CASNLFTGKGGANVLTF.

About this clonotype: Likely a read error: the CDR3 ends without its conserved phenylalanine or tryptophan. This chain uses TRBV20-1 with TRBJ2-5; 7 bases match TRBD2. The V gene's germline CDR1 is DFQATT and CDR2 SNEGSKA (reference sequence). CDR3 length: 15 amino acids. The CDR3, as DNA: TGCAGTGCTCCCCGGCCTAGCGGAGGACAAGAGAGCCAGTACTAC. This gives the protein CSAPRPSGGQESQYY.

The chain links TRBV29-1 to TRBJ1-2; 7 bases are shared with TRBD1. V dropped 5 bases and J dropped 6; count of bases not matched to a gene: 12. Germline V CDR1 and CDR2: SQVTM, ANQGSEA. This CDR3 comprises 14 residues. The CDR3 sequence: CSVPWGGQNHGYTF. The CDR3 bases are TGCAGCGTTCCCTGGGGGGGACAGAACCATGGCTACACCTTC.

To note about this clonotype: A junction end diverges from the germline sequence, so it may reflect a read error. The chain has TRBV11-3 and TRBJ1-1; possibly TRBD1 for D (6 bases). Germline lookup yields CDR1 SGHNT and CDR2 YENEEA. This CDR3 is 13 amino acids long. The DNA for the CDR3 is TGTGCCAGCAGCTCATCTCGGGACACTGGAGCTCTCTTT. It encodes CASSSSRDTGALF.

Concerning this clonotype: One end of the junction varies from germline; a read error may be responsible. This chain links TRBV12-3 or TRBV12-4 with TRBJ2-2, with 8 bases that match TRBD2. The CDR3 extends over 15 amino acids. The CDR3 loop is CASSLVSGMTGELFF. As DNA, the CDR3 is TGTGCCAGTAGTTTGGTTAGCGGGATGACCGGGGAGCTGTTTTTT.

The CDR3 spells CSAEHGQRESGEQYF. The CDR3 nucleotides are TGCAGTGCAGAGCACGGTCAGCGGGAGTCGGGGGAGCAGTACTTC. The chain joins TRBV20-1 to TRBJ2-7; TRBD2 agrees at 8 bases. CDR3 length equals 15 residues. V gave up 6 bases and J gave up 7 bases; unmatched junction bases: 17. The germline V gene has CDR1 DFQATT and CDR2 SNEGSKA (reference sequence).

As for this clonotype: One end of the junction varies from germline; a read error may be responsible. This chain's CDR3 is CASGLVSGGSPIHF. The CDR3 bases are TGTGCCAGCGGCTTAGTGTCCGGCGGTTCACCCATCCACTTT. This rearrangement joins TRBV11-2 to TRBJ1-6; D is undetermined. The V gene's germline CDR1 is SGHAT and CDR2 FQNNGV. The CDR3 sequence is 14 residues long.

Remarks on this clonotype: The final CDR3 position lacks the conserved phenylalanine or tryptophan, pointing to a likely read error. The CDR3 DNA sequence: TGCGCCAGCAGCGCTAGCGGAGGGCAGAAGACCCAGTACCTC. Amino acids: CASSASGGQKTQYL. The chain couples TRBV4-1 to TRBJ2-5, with 7 bases matching TRBD2. Germline CDR1 and CDR2: MGHRA and YSYEKL. J gave up 6 bases and V 5 bases, and 9 bases lay outside the gene matches. The CDR3 is 14 amino acids.

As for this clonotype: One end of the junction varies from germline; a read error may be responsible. The DNA of the CDR3 is TGCGACAGCAATGAGCCTCCACTAGTACATGAGCAATTCTTC. It is translated as CDSNEPPLVHEQFF. The gene calls are TRBV10-2 and TRBJ2-1, with D possibly matching TRBD2 (5 bases). Germline V gene data show CDR1 as WSHSY and CDR2 as SAAADI. The CDR3 is made up of 14 amino acids.

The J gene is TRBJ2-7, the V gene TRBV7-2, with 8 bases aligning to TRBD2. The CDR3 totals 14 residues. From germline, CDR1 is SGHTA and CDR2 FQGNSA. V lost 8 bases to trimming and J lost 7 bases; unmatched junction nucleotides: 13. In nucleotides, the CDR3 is TGTGCCAGCCGCGACGGGAGGGTCTTGGGGGAGCAGTACTTC. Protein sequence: CASRDGRVLGEQYF.

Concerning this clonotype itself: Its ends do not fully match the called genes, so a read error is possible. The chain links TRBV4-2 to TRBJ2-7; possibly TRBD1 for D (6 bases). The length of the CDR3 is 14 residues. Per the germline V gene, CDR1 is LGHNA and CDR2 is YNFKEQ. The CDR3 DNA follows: TGTGTCAGCAGCCAAGGACAGCGTCTCTTCGAGCAGTACTTC. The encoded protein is CVSSQGQRLFEQYF.

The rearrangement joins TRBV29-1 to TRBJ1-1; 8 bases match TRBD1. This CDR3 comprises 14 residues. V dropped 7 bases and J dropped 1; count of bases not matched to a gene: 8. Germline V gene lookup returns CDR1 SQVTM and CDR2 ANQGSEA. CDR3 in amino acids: CSGTIDRGNTEAFF. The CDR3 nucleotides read TGCAGCGGCACAATTGACAGGGGGAACACTGAAGCTTTCTTT.

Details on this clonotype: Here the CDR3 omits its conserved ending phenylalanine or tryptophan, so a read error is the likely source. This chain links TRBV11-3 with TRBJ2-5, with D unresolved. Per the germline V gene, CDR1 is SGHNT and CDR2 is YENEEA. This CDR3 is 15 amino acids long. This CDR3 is CAISLGISMDETQYL. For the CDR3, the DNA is TGTGCCATCAGCTTAGGGATTAGTATGGACGAGACCCAGTACTTA.

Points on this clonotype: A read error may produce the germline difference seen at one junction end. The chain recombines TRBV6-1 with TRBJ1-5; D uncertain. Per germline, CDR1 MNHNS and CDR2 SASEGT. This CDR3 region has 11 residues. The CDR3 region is CDSSADQPQHF. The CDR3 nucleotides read TGTGACAGCAGTGCTGATCAGCCCCAGCATTTT.